The 29 T cell receptor beta chains reported below all come from one sample, sequenced in a study of vaccination effects on CD4 cells after COVID-19. Using viral peptide pools, the ViraFEST assay grew out antigen-specific CD4+ T cells prior to sequencing. Researchers isolated CD4+ T cells once 9 to 11 days of culture had elapsed. Sometime from March through December 2020, the person acquired a SARS-CoV-2 infection that PCR confirmed. Sequenced by immunoSEQ multiplex PCR; TCRdb stores in-frame clones only, minus some. The data hold approximately 29,000 clones, with more than 60% observed a single time. The antigens these receptors bind are not known. The sequencing used CD4+ T cells from PBMCs cultured with a peptide pool, collected before COVID-19 vaccination. Receptor source: a human donor who had a prior SARS-CoV-2 infection.

V and J are TRBV2 and TRBJ2-2, with 9 bases identical to TRBD1. Germline values: CDR1 SNHLY, CDR2 FYNNEI. After removal of 8 bases from V and 7 bases from J, the junction contained 5 bases not matched to a gene. The CDR3 is 13 residues long. The CDR3 DNA is TGTGCCAGCCGGGACAGGGTGGTCGGGGAGCTGTTTTTT. Residues: CASRDRVVGELFF.

CDR3 DNA: TGTGCCAGCTCACCACCAGCGGGACTAGCGGCCGTCGGGGAGCTGTTTTTT. It encodes CASSPPAGLAAVGELFF. This chain joins TRBV18 and TRBJ2-2; the match to TRBD2 covers 11 bases. The germline V gene has CDR1 KGHSH and CDR2 LQKENI. Trimming took 0 bases from V and 7 from J; bases not matched to a gene: 7. The CDR3 is 17 residues long.

The gene calls are TRBV9 and TRBJ1-3; D might be TRBD1 (5 bases). Germline-derived CDR1 and CDR2 are SGDLS and YYNGEE. Trimming left V 1 base short and J 0 bases short, with 8 bases between. The CDR3 covers 15 residues. The CDR3 nucleotides read TGTGCCAGCAGCGTATTGGGGGACTCTGGAAACACCATATATTTT. Encoded protein: CASSVLGDSGNTIYF.

The V call is TRBV11-3, the J call TRBJ2-1; either TRBD1 or TRBD2 may supply D (6 bases each). This CDR3 contains 16 residues. Deletions cut 0 bases from V and 3 bases from J, with 12 bases between. In germline, CDR1 is SGHNT, CDR2 YENEEA. The CDR3 loop reads CASSLDGGRGYNEQFF. Written as DNA, the CDR3 is TGTGCCAGCAGCTTAGACGGGGGCAGGGGCTACAATGAGCAGTTCTTC. Full variable domain (missing parts from reference TRBV11-3 and TRBJ2-1): EAGVVQSPRYKIIEKKQPVAFWCNPISGHNTLYWYLQNLGQGPELLIRYENEEAVDDSQLPKDRFSAERLKGVDSTLKIQPAELGDSAVYLCASSLDGGRGYNEQFFGPGTRLTVL.

The rearrangement links TRBV5-1 to TRBJ2-4; 10 bases align to TRBD1. This CDR3 region has 15 residues. Looked up from germline, CDR1 is SGHRS and CDR2 is YFSETQ. After removal of 0 bases from V and 6 bases from J, the junction contained 3 bases not matched to a gene. Here the CDR3 DNA reads TGCGCCAGCAGCTTGGGACGGACAGGGGGAAACATTCAGTACTTC. It encodes CASSLGRTGGNIQYF.

This clone was found a few times. The chain employs TRBV2 and TRBJ1-1; 9 nucleotides agree with TRBD1. Germline V gene sequence: CDR1 SNHLY, CDR2 FYNNEI. There are 12 residues in the CDR3. Trimming cost V 6 bases and J 10 bases; bases outside gene matches: 6. CDR3 in amino acids: CASSADRGPAFF. CDR3 DNA: TGTGCCAGCAGCGCGGACAGGGGCCCAGCTTTCTTT.

In its sample, this clone was seen a few times. This chain uses TRBV6-1 with TRBJ2-3; tentative D call: TRBD1 (5 bases). The CDR3 totals 17 residues. The germline gives CDR1 MNHNS, CDR2 SASEGT. V gave up 4 bases and J gave up 3 bases, with 20 bases separating them. This CDR3 is CASSGENPGFWTDTQYF. The CDR3 nucleotides are TGTGCCAGCAGTGGAGAAAACCCAGGGTTTTGGACAGATACGCAGTATTTT.

V usage is TRBV7-3 and J usage is TRBJ2-1; the match to TRBD1 covers 8 bases. J was trimmed by 0 bases and V by 5 bases; bases with no gene match: 9. This CDR3 contains 17 residues. Germline V gives CDR1 SGHTA, CDR2 FQGTGA. CDR3 coding DNA: TGTGCCAGCAGCCCCCAGGGGGCGGGGAGCTCCTACAATGAGCAGTTCTTC. Translated: CASSPQGAGSSYNEQFF. The full variable domain, rest sourced from reference TRBV7-3 and TRBJ2-1, is GAGVSQTPSNKVTEKGKYVELRCDPISGHTALYWYRQSLGQGPEFLIYFQGTGAADDSGLPNDRFFAVRPEGSVSTLKIQRTERGDSAVYLCASSPQGAGSSYNEQFFGPGTRLTVL.

The rearrangement links TRBV20-1 to TRBJ1-2; D is possibly TRBD1 (5 bases). Trimming took off 3 bases at V and 5 bases at J, with 22 bases between the two ends. CDR3 length: 16 amino acids. Germline V gene lookup returns CDR1 DFQATT and CDR2 SNEGSKA (reference sequence). The CDR3 DNA follows: TGCAGTGCTAGTGAAGGGGCTACCTCTATTAGTTATGGCTACACCTTC. Translated, it gives CSASEGATSISYGYTF.

V usage is TRBV3-1 (or the pseudogene TRBV3-2) and J usage is TRBJ1-2; D is undetermined. Germline CDR1 is LGHDT and CDR2 is YNNKEL (reference sequence). This CDR3 is 12 amino acids long. The V gene lost 0 bases and the J gene lost 7 bases, with 6 bases spanning the gap. The CDR3 DNA sequence: TGTGCCAGCAGCCAAGACACAGCTGGCTACACCTTC. As protein: CASSQDTAGYTF.

A single count supports this clone. The chain combines TRBV24-1 with TRBJ2-7; 9 bases agree with TRBD1. CDR1 and CDR2 from the germline V gene are KGHDR and SFDVKD. The CDR3 consists of 18 residues. V lost 0 bases to trimming and J lost 2 bases; unmatched junction nucleotides: 10. The CDR3 region has the DNA TGTGCCACCAGTGATTTGTCTGCCCGGGACAGGGTGCCCTACGAGCAGTACTTC. Protein: CATSDLSARDRVPYEQYF.

V gene TRBV19 combines with J gene TRBJ2-5; D is undetermined. The CDR3 is 14 residues long. Trimming removed 3 bases from V and 5 bases from J, with 13 bases in between. From germline, CDR1 is LNHDA and CDR2 SQIVND (reference sequence). CDR3 in amino acids: CASSMVPSMETQYF. Written as DNA, the CDR3 is TGTGCCAGTAGTATGGTCCCTAGTATGGAGACCCAGTACTTC.

This clone is medium-sized in the sample. One junction end disagrees with the germline gene, perhaps due to a read error. V usage is TRBV7-7 and J usage is TRBJ2-1; D may be TRBD1 (6 bases). The CDR3 is made up of 13 amino acids. CDR1 and CDR2 from the germline V gene are SSHAT and FNYEAQ (reference sequence). The CDR3 coding sequence is TGTGCTAGCAGCCCGGACAGATACAATGAGCAGTTCTTC. Protein product: CASSPDRYNEQFF.

The chain carries TRBV11-3 and TRBJ2-2; 7 bases match TRBD2. In germline, CDR1 is SGHNT, CDR2 YENEEA. The CDR3 loop spans 15 amino acids. Germline trimming cut 1 base from V and 3 bases from J; bases unmatched to any gene: 2. This chain's CDR3 is CASSLAGLYTGELFF. The CDR3 region has the DNA TGTGCCAGCAGCTTAGCGGGACTATACACCGGGGAGCTGTTTTTT.

As DNA, the CDR3 is TGCGCCAGCAGCTTAGTAGCGGGGGTTAATGAGCAGTTCTTC. Its translation is CASSLVAGVNEQFF. V and J are TRBV5-1 and TRBJ2-1, with 9 bases matching TRBD2. This CDR3 contains 14 residues. Germline V gene sequence: CDR1 SGHRS, CDR2 YFSETQ. V lost 2 bases and J lost 7; bases outside the gene matches: 4.

The chain employs TRBV18 and TRBJ1-2; 8 nucleotides align to TRBD1. The V gene's germline CDR1 is KGHSH and CDR2 LQKENI. The CDR3 sequence is 18 residues long. V gave up 3 bases and J gave up 4 bases; unmatched junction bases: 16. CDR3 nucleotide sequence: TGTGCCAGCTCACCGACCGCAGGGGGCCCTACCCCGAGCTATGGCTACACCTTC. Translation: CASSPTAGGPTPSYGYTF. Drawing the rest from reference TRBV18 and TRBJ1-2, the complete variable domain is NAGVMQNPRHLVRRRGQEARLRCSPMKGHSHVYWYRQLPEEGLKFMVYLQKENIIDESGMPKERFSAEFPKEGPSILRIQQVVRGDSAAYFCASSPTAGGPTPSYGYTFGSGTRLTVV.

As concerns this clone: One end of the junction is discordant with germline, which a read error may explain. This chain uses TRBV7-7 with TRBJ2-3, with 10 nucleotides matching TRBD2. The germline gives CDR1 SSHAT, CDR2 FNYEAQ (reference sequence). The CDR3 contains 16 residues. CDR3 residues: CASSLGSGGALDTQYF. CDR3 DNA: TGTGCTAGCAGCTTGGGAAGCGGGGGGGCCTTAGATACGCAGTATTTT.

The chain combines TRBV18 with TRBJ1-1; D remains unclear. This CDR3 spans 15 amino acids. CDR1 is KGHSH and CDR2 is LQKENI in the germline V gene. Between the trimmed V and J ends, which lost 3 bases and 1 base, there was a span of 12 bases. The CDR3: CASSPLGDTNTEAFF. The CDR3 bases are TGTGCCAGCTCACCCCTGGGAGACACGAACACTGAAGCTTTCTTT.

The V gene is TRBV6-6, the J gene TRBJ2-7, with TRBD2 as a possible D gene (6 bases). This CDR3 region has 14 residues. Germline CDR1 and CDR2: MNHNY and SVGAGI (reference sequence). The ends were cut back, 6 bases at V and 6 bases at J, with 18 bases in the middle. CDR3: CASRRDWRPLEQYF. Written as DNA, the CDR3 is TGTGCCAGCAGGCGGGACTGGAGGCCCCTCGAGCAGTACTTC.

This rearrangement joins TRBV29-1 to TRBJ2-7; the D call may be TRBD1 or TRBD2 (5 bases each). Germline V gives CDR1 SQVTM, CDR2 ANQGSEA. The CDR3 has 11 amino acids. The V gene lost 5 bases and the J gene lost 9 bases, with 14 bases spanning the gap. The CDR3 loop reads CSVSDGTLQYF. In DNA form, the CDR3 reads TGCAGCGTTTCAGATGGGACCTTGCAGTACTTC.

The chain links TRBV14 to TRBJ2-1; 7 bases line up with TRBD1. Trimming at V came to 1 base and at J to 0 bases, leaving 3 bases not matched to a gene. This CDR3 is built from 16 residues. The V gene's germline CDR1 is SGHDN and CDR2 FVKESK. The CDR3 region is CASSQGAGGSYNEQFF. In DNA, the CDR3 is TGTGCCAGCAGCCAAGGGGCAGGGGGCTCCTACAATGAGCAGTTCTTC.

The gene calls are TRBV5-4 and TRBJ2-3, with 11 bases fitting TRBD2. V lost 4 bases and J lost 5; bases outside the gene matches: 6. The CDR3 is 15 residues long. Germline CDR1 is SGHNT and CDR2 is YYREEE (reference sequence). The CDR3 here is CASSPSGGTVDTQYF. CDR3 in DNA: TGTGCCAGCAGCCCTAGCGGGGGGACAGTAGATACGCAGTATTTT.

This clone was counted a few times. J is TRBJ1-4 and V is TRBV27, with D possibly matching TRBD1 (6 bases). The length of the CDR3 is 16 residues. V lost 6 bases to trimming and J lost 3 bases, with 17 bases between them. CDR1 MNHEY and CDR2 SMNVEV come from the germline V gene (reference sequence). The CDR3 coding sequence is TGTGCCAGCAGGCCACTAACTGGGGGGCCTAATGAAAAACTGTTTTTT. This sequence encodes CASRPLTGGPNEKLFF.

CDR3 DNA: TGTGCCAGCAGCGCGCGACAGGGGGCGGTCGGGGAGCTGTTTTTT. It is translated as CASSARQGAVGELFF. The rearrangement links TRBV5-5 to TRBJ2-2, with 10 bases matching TRBD1. This CDR3 region has 15 residues. From germline, CDR1 is SGHKS and CDR2 YYEKEE (reference sequence). V lost 4 bases, J lost 7 bases, and 7 bases stayed unmatched. The full variable domain, its missing parts supplied by reference TRBV5-5 and TRBJ2-2, is DAGVTQSPTHLIKTRGQQVTLRCSPISGHKSVSWYQQVLGQGPQFIFQYYEKEERGRGNFPDRFSARQFPNYSSELNVNALLLGDSALYLCASSARQGAVGELFFGEGSRLTVL.

The gene calls are TRBV3-1 (or the pseudogene TRBV3-2) and TRBJ1-6; no firm D call. The CDR3 has 13 residues. The V and J ends lost 2 bases and 7 bases respectively, with 6 bases between them. Germline V gives CDR1 LGHDT, CDR2 YNNKEL (reference sequence). The CDR3 sequence is CASSQQQNSPLHF. CDR3 nucleotides: TGTGCCAGCAGCCAACAGCAGAATTCACCCCTCCACTTT.

The chain combines TRBV5-1 with TRBJ1-4; 8 bases fit TRBD1. CDR1 is SGHRS, CDR2 YFSETQ, per germline. This CDR3 is built from 14 residues. Trimming removed 0 bases from V and 8 bases from J; junction bases left unmatched: 3. CDR3 residues: CASSLVQGAEKLFF. The CDR3 DNA is TGCGCCAGCAGCTTGGTTCAGGGGGCCGAAAAACTGTTTTTT.

The chain couples TRBV2 to TRBJ1-2; 9 positions match TRBD1. This CDR3 has 16 amino acids. Germline trimming cut 5 bases from V and 6 bases from J; bases unmatched to any gene: 13. Germline CDR1 reads SNHLY; CDR2 reads FYNNEI. The CDR3 DNA reads TGTGCCAGCAGTCCTTTTCTAACAGGGGGCGGCGATGGCTACACCTTC. Translation gives CASSPFLTGGGDGYTF.

This clone was found a few times. This chain joins TRBV10-1 and TRBJ2-7, with D perhaps TRBD1 or TRBD2 (5 bases each). Germline lookup yields CDR1 WNHNN and CDR2 SYGVQD (reference sequence). The CDR3 has 12 amino acids. V was cut by 8 bases and J by 2 bases, with 10 bases left in between. CDR3 region: CASPRGPYEQYF. The CDR3 region has the DNA TGCGCCAGCCCACGGGGCCCCTACGAGCAGTACTTC.

The chain links TRBV6-5 to TRBJ1-1; 8 bases are shared with TRBD1. The V segment lost 5 bases and the J segment 1 base; nucleotides outside the gene matches: 3. Per the germline V gene, CDR1 is MNHEY and CDR2 is SVGAGI. The CDR3 runs to 14 residues. The CDR3 sequence is CASSRQGKNTEAFF. As DNA, the CDR3 is TGTGCCAGCAGTCGACAGGGGAAGAACACTGAAGCTTTCTTT.